The next 21 T cell receptor beta chains were all read from a single sample in a study of shared clonotypes between healthy human individuals. The data were produced by immunoSEQ multiplex PCR, yet TCRdb's version contains in-frame clones alone and is incomplete. The table shows around 2,000,000 clones, with approximately 94% occurring only once. CD45RO negativity and positive selection for CCR7 defined naive CD8 cells, a population that excluded terminally differentiated effector memory CD45RA+ cells. Sequenced sample: naive CD8+ T cells sorted from blood. These receptors all come from a man younger than 35 in good health.

In this sample, this clone turned up once. The V and J genes are TRBV2 and TRBJ2-2; D possibly corresponds to TRBD1 (6 bases). The CDR3 runs to 15 residues. The germline gives CDR1 SNHLY, CDR2 FYNNEI. V lost 1 base, J lost 2 bases, and 8 bases lay in between. The CDR3: CASSEGGTNTGELFF. In DNA form, the CDR3 reads TGTGCCAGCAGTGAAGGGGGGACAAACACCGGGGAGCTGTTTTTT.

This chain links TRBV10-2 with TRBJ2-7; 9 nucleotides match TRBD2. CDR1 and CDR2 (germline): WSHSY, SAAADI. V trimming: 9 bases; J trimming: 3 bases; junction bases outside the gene matches: 12. The CDR3 runs to 15 residues. The CDR3 DNA sequence: TGCGCCAGTTTGTCAGGGAAGCGGGGGGACTACGAGCAGTACTTC. This encodes CASLSGKRGDYEQYF.

The chain couples TRBV9 to TRBJ1-1, with 7 bases fitting TRBD1. The V gene's germline CDR1 is SGDLS and CDR2 YYNGEE. The CDR3 contains 15 residues. The ends lost 4 bases at V and 0 bases at J; junction bases unmatched: 6. In DNA, the CDR3 is TGTGCCAGCAGCCTGGGGGGGACAGTGAACACTGAAGCTTTCTTT. It yields the protein CASSLGGTVNTEAFF.

A note on this clone: Additional DNA sequences in this sample encode the identical CDR3. V and J are TRBV6-5 and TRBJ2-3, with D unclear. The V gene's germline CDR1 is MNHEY and CDR2 SVGAGI. This CDR3 comprises 14 residues. V was trimmed by 1 base and J by 1 base, leaving 6 bases between them. The DNA of the CDR3 is TGTGCCAGCAGTTACTACGGAGGCACAGATACGCAGTATTTT. Its translation is CASSYYGGTDTQYF.

The rearrangement links TRBV7-8 to TRBJ2-2; D ambiguous. Trimming pared 5 bases from V and 8 bases from J, leaving 15 bases between. Germline lookup yields CDR1 SGHVS and CDR2 FQNEAQ. The CDR3 is 14 amino acids. The CDR3: CASSPLALDGELFF. As DNA, the CDR3 is TGTGCCAGCAGCCCACTTGCGTTGGATGGGGAGCTGTTTTTT.

A single count supports this clone. This sequence joins TRBV6-5 and TRBJ2-7, with D unresolved. Per germline, CDR1 MNHEY and CDR2 SVGAGI. The CDR3 has 14 residues. Trimming took 6 bases from V and 2 from J, leaving 14 bases between them. CDR3 residues: CASSPSGEAYEQYF. CDR3 DNA sequence: TGTGCCAGCAGCCCATCGGGTGAAGCCTACGAGCAGTACTTC.

The CDR3 here is CASSLWGQDPYEQYF. Here the CDR3 DNA reads TGTGCCAGCAGTTTATGGGGACAGGACCCCTACGAGCAGTACTTC. This chain uses TRBV28 with TRBJ2-7; 8 bases map to TRBD1. This CDR3 comprises 15 residues. Looked up from germline, CDR1 is MDHEN and CDR2 is SYDVKM. V was clipped by 0 bases and J by 2 bases; unmatched bases: 3.

This sequence joins TRBV4-3 and TRBJ2-7; TRBD2 might be the D (6 bases). The CDR3 is made up of 14 amino acids. Germline CDR1 reads LGHNA; CDR2 reads YSLEER. V lost 1 base and J 7 bases, leaving 14 bases between the germline ends. CDR3 nucleotides: TGCGCCAGCAGCCAAGTTCCTAGCGCCGTAGAGCAGTACTTC. It specifies CASSQVPSAVEQYF.

V and J are TRBV9 and TRBJ2-3; a possible D gene is TRBD2 (5 bases). CDR1 is SGDLS and CDR2 is YYNGEE in the germline V gene. The germline V and J ends were trimmed by 7 bases and 3 bases, with 15 bases remaining between them. The CDR3 totals 14 residues. The CDR3 reads CASAADSVTDTQYF. CDR3 coding DNA: TGTGCCAGCGCCGCAGATAGCGTAACAGATACGCAGTATTTT.

The chain joins TRBV6-5 to TRBJ2-5; possible D gene TRBD2, 5 bases. With 2 bases removed from V and 2 bases from J, the gap between germline ends came to 12 bases. Germline lookup yields CDR1 MNHEY and CDR2 SVGAGI. The CDR3 is 15 residues long. CDR3 in DNA: TGTGCCAGCAGTTACGCGAACGGGATGCAAGAGACCCAGTACTTC. Translation: CASSYANGMQETQYF.

This clone was seen once. The CDR3 region is CASSLWDSGNEQFF. The CDR3 DNA reads as TGTGCCAGCAGCCTCTGGGACAGCGGGAATGAGCAGTTCTTC. The chain couples TRBV28 to TRBJ2-1; D may be TRBD1 (7 bases). Germline values: CDR1 MDHEN, CDR2 SYDVKM. The CDR3 has 14 residues. Trimming left V 6 bases short and J 7 bases short, with 16 bases between.

The J gene is TRBJ2-2, the V gene TRBV5-4; D is unresolved. CDR1 and CDR2 (germline): SGHNT, YYREEE (reference sequence). V dropped 0 bases and J dropped 7 bases, with 4 bases sitting between them. The CDR3 length is 12 residues. The CDR3 spells CASSLDFGELFF. The CDR3 region has the DNA TGTGCCAGCAGCTTGGATTTCGGGGAGCTGTTTTTT.

A note on this clone: Other DNA sequences in the sample encode the same CDR3. The chain employs TRBV30 and TRBJ2-7, with 9 nucleotides matching TRBD2. CDR1 is GTSNPN and CDR2 is SVGIG in the germline V gene (reference sequence). The CDR3 contains 13 residues. Trimming at V came to 1 base and at J to 3 bases, leaving 1 base not matched to a gene. CDR3 loop: CAWSGLADYEQYF. The DNA of the CDR3 is TGTGCCTGGAGTGGACTAGCGGACTACGAGCAGTACTTC.

The chain employs TRBV7-6 and TRBJ2-7; D remains unclear. Germline values: CDR1 SGHVS, CDR2 FNYEAQ. CDR3 length: 14 amino acids. The germline V and J ends were trimmed by 1 base and 0 bases, with 7 bases remaining between them. The CDR3 DNA reads TGTGCCAGCAGCTTAGGTGGCCTCTCCTACGAGCAGTACTTC. Translation gives CASSLGGLSYEQYF.

V usage is TRBV11-3 and J usage is TRBJ2-7, with D tentatively TRBD2 (7 bases). The CDR3 runs 14 residues. Germline-derived CDR1 and CDR2 are SGHNT and YENEEA. V dropped 4 bases and J dropped 6 bases, with 16 bases sitting between them. The CDR3 nucleotides read TGTGCCAGCAGCTGGACGGCAGGGGAGGGCGAGCAGTACTTC. Its translation: CASSWTAGEGEQYF.

This clone appeared a few times. The sample contains more than one DNA sequence encoding this CDR3. The chain combines TRBV27 with TRBJ2-1, with D uncertain. There are 13 residues in the CDR3. V lost 2 bases and J lost 3, with 5 bases in between. Germline values: CDR1 MNHEY, CDR2 SMNVEV (reference sequence). The CDR3 DNA sequence: TGTGCCAGCAGTTTAAACAGCTACAATGAGCAGTTCTTC. Protein sequence: CASSLNSYNEQFF.

This clone came up once. This chain connects TRBV10-1 to TRBJ1-3, with a possible D match to TRBD1 (5 bases). Trimming left V 7 bases short and J 3 bases short, with 16 bases between. Germline CDR1 is WNHNN and CDR2 is SYGVQD (reference sequence). The CDR3 has 15 residues. CDR3 in DNA: TGCGCCAGCATTTCGCGGGGGTCGGGTGGAAACACCATATATTTT. Its translation: CASISRGSGGNTIYF.

The chain couples TRBV30 to TRBJ2-7; 10 bases line up with TRBD2. The CDR3 spans 15 residues. The V segment lost 7 bases and the J segment 0 bases; nucleotides outside the gene matches: 9. Germline CDR1 GTSNPN, CDR2 SVGIG (reference sequence). CDR3 nucleotide sequence: TGTGCCTACGGACTAGCGGACTTGATCTCCTACGAGCAGTACTTC. Translating gives CAYGLADLISYEQYF.

This chain uses TRBV7-9 with TRBJ2-6; tentative D call: TRBD1 (5 bases). Trimming took 3 bases from V and 0 from J, leaving 9 bases between them. The germline V gene encodes CDR1 SEHNR and CDR2 FQNEAQ (reference sequence). CDR3 length: 16 residues. CDR3 amino acids: CASSFSDSSGANVLTF. The CDR3 bases are TGTGCCAGCAGCTTCTCCGACAGCTCTGGGGCCAACGTCCTGACTTTC.

The rearrangement joins TRBV7-9 to TRBJ1-1, with D perhaps matching TRBD1 (5 bases). The length of the CDR3 is 14 residues. The V end was cut by 10 bases, the J end by 4 bases, with 19 bases between. Germline V CDR1 and CDR2: SEHNR, FQNEAQ (reference sequence). The CDR3 is CATSALTGGTEAFF. CDR3 DNA sequence: TGTGCCACCTCAGCCCTCACGGGGGGCACTGAAGCTTTCTTT.

This chain links TRBV27 with TRBJ2-1; D gene unclear. The CDR3 has 16 amino acids. The germline CDR1 and CDR2 sequences are MNHEY and SMNVEV (reference sequence). V dropped 5 bases and J dropped 1 base, with 15 bases sitting between them. CDR3 bases: TGTGCCAGCAGTCCGCGACCGACCGCGTCCTACAATGAGCAGTTCTTC. This codes for CASSPRPTASYNEQFF.